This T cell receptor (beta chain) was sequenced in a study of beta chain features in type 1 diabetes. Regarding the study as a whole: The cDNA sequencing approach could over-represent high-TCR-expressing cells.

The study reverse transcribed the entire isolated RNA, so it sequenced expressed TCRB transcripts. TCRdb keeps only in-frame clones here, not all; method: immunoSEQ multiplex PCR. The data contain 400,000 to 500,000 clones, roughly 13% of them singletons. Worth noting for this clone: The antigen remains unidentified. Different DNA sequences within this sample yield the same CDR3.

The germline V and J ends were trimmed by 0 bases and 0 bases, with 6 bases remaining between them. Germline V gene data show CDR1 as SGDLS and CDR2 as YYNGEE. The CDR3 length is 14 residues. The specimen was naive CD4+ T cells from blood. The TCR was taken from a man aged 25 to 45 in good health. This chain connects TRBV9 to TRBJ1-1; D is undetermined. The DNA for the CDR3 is TGTGCCAGCAGCGTAGCGGCTTTGAACACTGAAGCTTTCTTT. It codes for CASSVAALNTEAFF.